Presented here are 10 T cell receptor beta chains from one specimen sequenced in a study of monozygotic twins with inflammatory bowel disease (dated by TCRdb to the late 2010s). The library was prepared using 5' RACE. The data were produced on an Illumina HiSeq 2500. Each CDR3 protein sequence appears as one entry after TCRdb reprocessed the reads, and no DNA is included. The table held for this sample gives a few hundred thousand distinct CDR3 sequences. The biggest ten clones account for about 2.5% of the sample. Sequences were obtained from blood. These receptors were obtained from a human donor with ulcerative colitis or Crohn's disease, or a healthy co-twin of an affected twin (not recorded which).

The V call is TRBV4-1, the J call TRBJ1-1; the TCRdb call, TRBD1, lacks DNA for checking. The CDR3 runs to 13 residues. The germline V gene encodes CDR1 MGHRA and CDR2 YSYEKL. CDR3: CASSHLGHTEAFF.

This chain links TRBV12-5 with TRBJ2-1; TCRdb names TRBD2, which stays unverified in the absence of DNA. This CDR3 has 16 amino acids. CDR1 is LGHNT and CDR2 is FRNRAP in the germline V gene. CDR3 sequence: CASGTGLAGGLAEQFF.

V is TRBV5-6 and J is TRBJ1-5; TCRdb outputs TRBD1, but without DNA this stays unchecked. Germline V gene sequence: CDR1 SGHDT, CDR2 YYEEEE. The CDR3 totals 15 residues. CDR3 residues: CASSLRDSSNQPQHF.

The J gene is TRBJ1-1, the V gene TRBV20-1; the TRBD1 assignment by TCRdb is unverifiable without DNA. CDR3 length equals 14 residues. The germline V gene has CDR1 DFQATT and CDR2 SNEGSKA (reference sequence). The CDR3 loop is CSARDRGDNTEAFF.

This chain joins TRBV5-1 and TRBJ2-3; TCRdb's assignment of TRBD1 cannot be checked, as there is no DNA. The CDR3 contains 17 residues. CDR1 and CDR2 from the germline V gene are SGHRS and YFSETQ. This CDR3 reads CASSLGQGGTWTDTQYF.

The chain uses TRBV10-3 and TRBJ2-1; TCRdb calls TRBD2, which cannot be checked without DNA. There are 15 residues in the CDR3. Germline V gene sequence: CDR1 ENHRY, CDR2 SYGVKD. The CDR3 spells CAIPWRGGLYNEQFF.

The chain employs TRBV18 and TRBJ1-1; absent DNA, TCRdb's TRBD1 call cannot be checked. The CDR3 covers 17 residues. Germline CDR1 is KGHSH and CDR2 is LQKENI. The CDR3 spells CASSQDREVSRSTEAFF.

The V gene is TRBV5-1, the J gene TRBJ2-5; TCRdb's assignment of TRBD2 cannot be checked, as there is no DNA. Germline CDR1 reads SGHRS; CDR2 reads YFSETQ. This CDR3 has 15 amino acids. CDR3 sequence reads: CASSSTGTAEETQYF.

V gene TRBV7-6 combines with J gene TRBJ2-2. Per germline, CDR1 SGHVS and CDR2 FNYEAQ. This CDR3 comprises 14 residues. The CDR3 spells CASSLAEHTGELFF. Combining the CDR3 with reference TRBV7-6 and TRBJ2-2 gives the whole variable domain GAGVSQSPRYKVTKRGQDVALRCDPISGHVSLYWYRQALGQGPEFLTYFNYEAQQDKSGLPNDRFSAERPEGSISTLTIQRTEQRDSAMYRCASSLAEHTGELFFGEGSRLTVL.

The chain links TRBV20-1 to TRBJ2-5. The V gene's germline CDR1 is DFQATT and CDR2 SNEGSKA (reference sequence). There are 11 residues in the CDR3. CDR3 protein: CSAGQQETQYF.